This T cell receptor beta chain was sequenced during a study of control samples from healthy donors and cancer patients. The protocol was immunoSEQ multiplex PCR, while the TCRdb copy is restricted to in-frame clones and leaves out a portion. Among about 150,000 clones, 89% were seen once, and the ten largest hold more than 4%. The sequenced material came from blood. This sequence was found in a man in his thirties or forties in good health.

The CDR3 DNA follows: TGTGCCACCAGTGAGCGGACTTCCACAGATACGCAGTATTTT. It encodes CATSERTSTDTQYF. The chain recombines TRBV24-1 with TRBJ2-3; the D gene is possibly TRBD2 (5 bases). Germline-derived CDR1 and CDR2 are KGHDR and SFDVKD. This CDR3 is built from 14 residues. V was shortened by 4 bases and J by 2 bases, with 9 bases between the two germline ends.